At least ten counts were recorded for the clone carrying this TCR beta chain. Its target is unknown. These data originate in a study of T cells in Graves' hyperthyroidism and ophthalmopathy. On the study more broadly: Peripheral blood specimens were obtained at initial diagnosis, prior to any treatment. Study-wide results and caveats: Most clonotypes that expanded in the thyroid above 0.001 also showed up in blood. A model using 13 V-J features told ophthalmopathy apart from stable hyperthyroidism.

Amplification of TCR beta CDR3 regions was performed using RNA transcripts as template. During a first-round RT-PCR of the TCR CDR3, the HTBI primer set was used. TCRdb redid the calling of the multiplex PCR reads with MiXCR, one entry per CDR3 protein. The sample comprises 500,000 to 800,000 distinct CDR3 sequences, more than 12% of which are singletons, and around 12% rests with the top ten. A NOSPECS grade of at least 4, a Clinical Activity Score of at least 3 and duration under 3 months were recorded in ophthalmopathy patients. The sample consisted of blood. The clonotype comes from a woman in her fifties or sixties with Graves' ophthalmopathy.

The CDR3 bases are TGTGCCAGCAGTGCGGGACTAGCGCAAAACAATGAGCAGTTCTTC. It translates to CASSAGLAQNNEQFF. The chain joins TRBV2 to TRBJ2-1; 10 bases line up with TRBD2. Unmatched junction bases numbered 5, after V lost 4 bases and J lost 5 bases. This CDR3 has 15 amino acids. Per germline, CDR1 SNHLY and CDR2 FYNNEI.